These T cell receptor beta chains were read from a single sample in a study of CD8+ T cells in alopecia areata. Only in-frame clones appear in the TCRdb table, and some are missing; sequencing was by immunoSEQ multiplex PCR. This sample yields 110,000 or so clones, of which about 61% are seen a single time; approximately 31% belongs to the top ten. The source was CD8+ T cells sorted from blood, collected at week 4, from a patient treated with tofacitinib. The receptors shown here come from a human donor with alopecia areata. The CDR3 runs from the conserved cysteine through the conserved F or W. The D gene is left open where the match is weak. Size tells how often a clone was seen (once, few, many) or the class of an expanded clone, and some rows leave it out.

>.|TRBV29-1|.|TRBJ2-5
TGCAGCGCCACACCCCAGGTCAGCCAAGAGACCCAGTACTTC
CSATPQVSQETQYF
>.|TRBV27|.|TRBJ1-2
TGTGCCAGCAGTTTGTATCCTCGAGGGGATGGCTACACCTTC
CASSLYPRGDGYTF
>TRBD1|TRBV30|.|TRBJ2-7
TGTGCCTGGAGAGGGACAGCTACCTACGAGCAGTACTTC
CAWRGTATYEQYF
>.|TRBV30|.|TRBJ1-1
TGTGCCTGGAGTGTTGGTATGAACACTGAAGCTTTCTTT
CAWSVGMNTEAFF
>.|TRBV29-1|.|TRBJ2-1
TGCAGCGCTACAGGAATTGAGCAGTTCTTC
CSATGIEQFF
>TRBD2|TRBV29-1|few|TRBJ2-5
TGCAGCGTTGAAGAAACGGCGGGGGTCCAAGAGACCCAGTACTTC
CSVEETAGVQETQYF
>TRBD2|TRBV30|.|TRBJ2-7
TGTGCCTGGAGTGCCTATAGCGGGGACCCCCGGGAGCAGTACTTC
CAWSAYSGDPREQYF
>.|TRBV9|.|TRBJ2-7
TGTGCCAGCAGTGCAGAAGGGCACTCCCTGGACGAGCAGTACTTC
CASSAEGHSLDEQYF
>TRBD1|TRBV29-1|.|TRBJ1-2
TGCAGCGGCCTCACAGGGGATGGCTACACCTTC
CSGLTGDGYTF
>.|TRBV27|few|TRBJ2-7
TGTGCCAGCAGTTTATCGACCAGGGACGGGCAGTACTTC
CASSLSTRDGQYF
>.|TRBV30|.|TRBJ2-1
TGTGCCTGGAGTGTAGTCATAGCTTTAGGTGAGCAGTTCTTC
CAWSVVIALGEQFF
>.|TRBV7-3|few|TRBJ1-1
TGTGCCAGCAGCGCACCCATACAGGCCCCGAACACTGAAGCTTTCTTT
CASSAPIQAPNTEAFF
>TRBD2|TRBV27|.|TRBJ2-5
TGTGCCAGCAGTTCCTCGGGAGGGTGGACCCAGTACTTC
CASSSSGGWTQYF
>.|TRBV6-1|few|TRBJ2-5
TGTGCCAGCAGATGGCGCGGTGAAGAGACCCAGTACTTC
CASRWRGEETQYF
>TRBD1|TRBV5-1|.|TRBJ1-1
TGCGCCAGCAGCCCCCGAGGACAGGGAGCGGGAAATGATGCTTTCTTT
CASSPRGQGAGNDAFF
>TRBD2|TRBV28|.|TRBJ2-7
TGTGCCACCAGAAAGCGGGGGTACGAGCAGTACTTC
CATRKRGYEQYF
>TRBD1|TRBV9|few|TRBJ1-2
TGTGCCAGCAGCGCAACAGGGGGCGACTATGGCTACACCTTC
CASSATGGDYGYTF